Listed below are T cell receptor beta chains from one sample, sequenced in a study. A single record per CDR3 protein comes from TCRdb applying MiXCR to the 5' RACE reads. The sample records tens of thousands of distinct CDR3 sequences, under 40% being singletons. Sequencing was done on a sample of tumor-infiltrating naive CD4+ T cells sorted from the breast tumor. These TCRs come from a female donor with breast cancer. Both conserved end residues are part of each CDR3. The D gene is left open where the match is weak. Expanded clones get a size class; other rows say once, few or many, or leave the size out.

clone_size,d_call,j_call,cdr3_length,v_call,cdr3_nt,cdr3_aa
few,.,TRBJ1-2,14,TRBV6-5,TGTGCCAGCAGACGCGGGCCGACCTTGGGTGGCTACACCTTC,CASRRGPTLGGYTF
many,TRBD1,TRBJ1-2,14,TRBV3-1,TGTGCCAGCAGCCAGGGGACAGCTTGGAGTGGCTACACCTTC,CASSQGTAWSGYTF
few,TRBD1,TRBJ2-7,13,TRBV7-6,TGTGCCAGCAGTCGACAGGGACACTACGAGCAGTACTTC,CASSRQGHYEQYF
.,.,TRBJ2-1,15,TRBV9,TGTGCCAGCAGCGTAGTGGGTGGCGGGACAGCTGAGCAGTTCTTC,CASSVVGGGTAEQFF
many,TRBD1,TRBJ2-1,18,TRBV4-1,TGCGCCAGCAGCCAAGAAGGGGGCGCCATACTCTCCTACAATGAGCAGTTCTTC,CASSQEGGAILSYNEQFF
once,TRBD2,TRBJ2-1,14,TRBV7-3,TGCGCCAGCAGCTTAGGGGCGGGGAGGGATGAGCAGTTCTTC,CASSLGAGRDEQFF
.,.,TRBJ2-1,14,TRBV7-2,TGCGCCAGCAGCTCCAGGGGGGGCTACAATGAGCAGTTCTTC,CASSSRGGYNEQFF
many,.,TRBJ1-1,14,TRBV12-3/TRBV12-4,TGTGCCAGCAGTTCCCGGGAAGGTGCGGATAAAGCTTTCTTT,CASSSREGADKAFF
.,TRBD1,TRBJ1-1,14,TRBV5-1,TGCGCCAGCAGCCAGGGGGCAATGAACACTGAAGCTTTCTTT,CASSQGAMNTEAFF
medium-sized,TRBD2,TRBJ2-1,13,TRBV29-1,TGCAGCGTTGGGACTAGCGGGAGTGATGAGCAGTTCTTC,CSVGTSGSDEQFF
many,.,TRBJ2-1,15,TRBV12-3/TRBV12-4,TGTGCCAGCAGTTTAAAATCCTCCCGAGACAATGAGCAGTTCTTC,CASSLKSSRDNEQFF
few,.,TRBJ1-2,15,TRBV10-1,TGCGCCAGCCCGCTGGCCTCAGGGTCAGTCTATGGCTACACCTTC,CASPLASGSVYGYTF
few,.,TRBJ1-5,14,TRBV4-1,TGCGCCAGCAGCTTAGAGGGGAATTTTCAGCCCCAGCATTTT,CASSLEGNFQPQHF
many,TRBD1,TRBJ1-2,15,TRBV12-3/TRBV12-4,TGTGCCAGCAGAAACGGGACAGGGAGGGCCTATGGCTACACCTTC,CASRNGTGRAYGYTF
.,TRBD2,TRBJ2-1,15,TRBV5-8,TGTGCCAGCAGGTCCGGGACTAGCGGGAGCCATGAGCAGTTCTTC,CASRSGTSGSHEQFF
few,.,TRBJ1-5,12,TRBV20-1,TGCAGTGCTAGGTTAGCGAATCAGCCCCAGCATTTT,CSARLANQPQHF
many,TRBD1,TRBJ2-1,22,TRBV18,TGTGCCAGCTCACCCTCCGAACCCGACAGGGGATACCCTTGGAGCTCCTACAATGAGCAGTTCTTC,CASSPSEPDRGYPWSSYNEQFF
many,.,TRBJ1-5,12,TRBV7-6,TGTGCCAGCAGCTTAGTTTCGGGGCCCCAGCATTTT,CASSLVSGPQHF
medium-sized,.,TRBJ2-1,14,TRBV15,TGTGCCACCAGCACCCCGGGACTCCACAATGAGCAGTTCTTC,CATSTPGLHNEQFF
.,TRBD1,TRBJ1-3,18,TRBV5-1,TGCGCCAGCAGCTTGGGAATCGACAGGGGGTTTTGCTGGAAACACCATATATTT,CASSLGIDRGFCWKHHIF
few,TRBD2,TRBJ2-1,14,TRBV20-1,TGCAGTGCCGATCAACAAGCGGGATTTGGTGAGCAGTTCTTC,CSADQQAGFGEQFF
.,.,TRBJ1-2,12,TRBV29-1,TGCAGCGCAGGGACACGATCGTATGGCTACACCTTC,CSAGTRSYGYTF
.,TRBD2,TRBJ2-5,16,TRBV6-6,TGTGCCAGCAACCGGGGGGGGGCCAAGGGGCGGGAGACCCAGTACTTC,CASNRGGAKGRETQYF
medium-sized,.,TRBJ2-1,16,TRBV9,TGTGCCAGCAGCGCAGGGGGGGAACTAGGAACCAATGAGCAGTTCTTC,CASSAGGELGTNEQFF
.,.,TRBJ2-3,12,TRBV6-6,TGTGCCAGCAAGACCCTTACGGATACGCAGTATTTT,CASKTLTDTQYF
few,.,TRBJ1-1,11,TRBV29-1,TGCAGCGTCGACCATAACACTGAAGCTTTCTTT,CSVDHNTEAFF
.,TRBD1,TRBJ2-7,15,TRBV28,TGTGCCAGCAGGACCGGGACAGGGGGAACCTACGAGCAGTACTTC,CASRTGTGGTYEQYF
.,.,TRBJ1-1,13,TRBV27,TGTGCCAGCAGTTTCCAGAGGAACACTGTAGCTTTCTTT,CASSFQRNTVAFF
many,TRBD2,TRBJ2-7,15,TRBV20-1,TGCAGTGCTAGAGTCTGGACTAGCGGGTCTCTCGAGCAGTACTTC,CSARVWTSGSLEQYF
.,TRBD2,TRBJ2-3,14,TRBV6-6,TGTGCCAGCAGGTTGGGACTAGTTACAGATACGCAGTATTTT,CASRLGLVTDTQYF
many,.,TRBJ1-2,11,TRBV20-1,TGCAGTGCCACGGTGGGGCACCGGAGAACCTTC,CSATVGHRRTF
many,TRBD1,TRBJ2-7,15,TRBV5-1,TGCGCCAGCAGCTTTTCCGGGACAGGAAACTACGAGCAGTACTTC,CASSFSGTGNYEQYF
few,TRBD2,TRBJ2-1,15,TRBV28,TGTGCCAGCAGTTCCCTAGCGGGAGGGCCCTATGAGCAGTTCTTC,CASSSLAGGPYEQFF
many,TRBD2,TRBJ2-1,17,TRBV5-6,TGTGCCAGCAGCTCCCAACTAGCGGGAGACTCCTACAATGAGCAGTTCTTC,CASSSQLAGDSYNEQFF
.,.,TRBJ2-1,15,TRBV29-1,TGCAGCGTTGAGGGGGGCCTAAGCTCCTACAATGAGCAGTTCTTC,CSVEGGLSSYNEQFF
once,.,TRBJ2-2,15,TRBV12-3/TRBV12-4,TGTGCCAACAGTTTCGTGGCTCCTTTTTCCGGGGAGCTGTTTTTT,CANSFVAPFSGELFF
medium-sized,TRBD2,TRBJ2-7,18,TRBV20-1,TGCAGTGCTAGAGACCCCATGACTAGCGGGGCTAAGTCCTACGAGCAGTACTTC,CSARDPMTSGAKSYEQYF
many,TRBD2,TRBJ2-2,17,TRBV4-1,TGCGCCAGCAGCGGGCGGACTAGCGGGAGGGGCACCGGGGAGCTGTTTTTT,CASSGRTSGRGTGELFF
few,TRBD2,TRBJ2-1,14,TRBV7-9,TGTGCCAGCATGAGTCGGGAGGGAAACAATGAGCAGTTCTTC,CASMSREGNNEQFF
many,TRBD1,TRBJ1-1,15,TRBV6-6,TGTGCCAGCAGAAAAACCGACAGGGGGAACACTGAAGCTTTCTTT,CASRKTDRGNTEAFF
.,TRBD2,TRBJ2-5,15,TRBV5-1,TGCGCCAGCAGCATAGGACTAGCCGGGCGGGAGACCCAGTACTTC,CASSIGLAGRETQYF
medium-sized,TRBD1,TRBJ1-2,14,TRBV12-3/TRBV12-4,TGTGCCAGCAGTTTCGGGACAGGGGTCTATGGCTACACCTTC,CASSFGTGVYGYTF
.,.,TRBJ1-5,12,TRBV30,TGTGCCCGGAGTCTTTATAATCAGCCCCAGCATTTT,CARSLYNQPQHF
.,.,TRBJ1-1,16,TRBV30,TGTGCCTGTAGTGTAATGGGGGATCGCCCGGACACTGAAGCTTTCTTT,CACSVMGDRPDTEAFF
few,TRBD1,TRBJ1-2,15,TRBV5-1,TGCGCCAGCAGCTTACAGGGGCGGCTTAACTATGGCTACACCTTC,CASSLQGRLNYGYTF
.,TRBD2,TRBJ2-1,15,TRBV5-1,TGCGCCAGCAGCTTACAAAGCGGGAGTGGCGATGAGCAGTTCTTC,CASSLQSGSGDEQFF
many,.,TRBJ2-1,13,TRBV12-3/TRBV12-4,TGTGCCAGCACCCTAGGGCAGAACAATGAGCAGTTCTTC,CASTLGQNNEQFF
.,TRBD2,TRBJ2-7,15,TRBV12-3/TRBV12-4,TGTGCCAGCCGGGCTAGCGGGAGCGCTGCGTACGAGCGGTACTTC,CASRASGSAAYERYF
once,.,TRBJ1-2,13,TRBV6-5,TGTGCCGGCAGCCCCGGGACACACTATGGCTACACCTTC,CAGSPGTHYGYTF
many,.,TRBJ1-1,16,TRBV4-1,TGCGCCAGCAGCCAAGATGGGGCCGGATGGACGGCTGAAGCTTTCTTT,CASSQDGAGWTAEAFF